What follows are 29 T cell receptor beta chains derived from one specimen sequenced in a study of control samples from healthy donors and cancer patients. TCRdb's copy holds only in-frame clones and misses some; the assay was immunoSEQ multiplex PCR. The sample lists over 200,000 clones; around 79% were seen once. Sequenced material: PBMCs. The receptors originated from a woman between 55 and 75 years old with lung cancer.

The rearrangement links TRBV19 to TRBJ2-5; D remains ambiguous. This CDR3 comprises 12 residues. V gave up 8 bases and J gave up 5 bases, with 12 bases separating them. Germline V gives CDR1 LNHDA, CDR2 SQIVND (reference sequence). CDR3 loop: CASGDLVETQYF. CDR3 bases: TGTGCCAGTGGTGACCTCGTGGAGACCCAGTACTTC. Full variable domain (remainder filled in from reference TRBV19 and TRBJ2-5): DGGITQSPKYLFRKEGQNVTLSCEQNLNHDAMYWYRQDPGQGLRLIYYSQIVNDFQKGDIAEGYSVSREKKESFPLTVTSAQKNPTAFYLCASGDLVETQYFGPGTRLLVL.

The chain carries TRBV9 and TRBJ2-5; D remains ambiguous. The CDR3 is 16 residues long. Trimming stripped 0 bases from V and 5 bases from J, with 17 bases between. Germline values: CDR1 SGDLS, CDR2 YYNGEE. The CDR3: CASSVGPGMGSETQYF. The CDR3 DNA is TGTGCCAGCAGCGTAGGACCGGGCATGGGATCGGAGACCCAGTACTTC.

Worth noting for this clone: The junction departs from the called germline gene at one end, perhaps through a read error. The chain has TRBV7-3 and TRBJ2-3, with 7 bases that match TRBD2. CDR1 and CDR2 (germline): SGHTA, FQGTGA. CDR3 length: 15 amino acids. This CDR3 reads CASSRLAASRDTQFF. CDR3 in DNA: TGTGCCAGCAGCCGCCTAGCGGCTAGCAGAGATACGCAGTTTTTT.

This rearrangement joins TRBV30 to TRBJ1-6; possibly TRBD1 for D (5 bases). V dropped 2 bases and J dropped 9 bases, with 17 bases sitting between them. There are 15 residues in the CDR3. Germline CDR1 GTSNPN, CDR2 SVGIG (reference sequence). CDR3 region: CAWSYPGPGRSPLHF. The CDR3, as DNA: TGTGCCTGGAGTTATCCGGGCCCGGGGCGTTCACCCCTCCACTTT.

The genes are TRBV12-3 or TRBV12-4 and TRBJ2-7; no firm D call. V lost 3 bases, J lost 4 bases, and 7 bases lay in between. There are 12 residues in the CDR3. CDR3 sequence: CASSLERYEQYF. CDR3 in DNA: TGTGCCAGCAGTTTGGAAAGATACGAGCAGTACTTC.

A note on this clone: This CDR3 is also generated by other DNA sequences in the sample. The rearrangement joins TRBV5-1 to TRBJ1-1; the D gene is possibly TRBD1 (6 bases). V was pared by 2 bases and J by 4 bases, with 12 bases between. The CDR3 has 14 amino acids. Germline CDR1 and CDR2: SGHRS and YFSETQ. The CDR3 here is CASSLQGSGTEAFF. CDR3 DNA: TGCGCCAGCAGCTTACAGGGCAGTGGCACTGAAGCTTTCTTT.

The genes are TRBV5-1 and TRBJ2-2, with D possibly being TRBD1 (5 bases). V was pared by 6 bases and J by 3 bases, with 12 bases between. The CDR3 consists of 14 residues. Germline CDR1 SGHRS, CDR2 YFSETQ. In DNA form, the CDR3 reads TGCGCCAGCACTAGGGGTGGGGACACCGGGGAGCTGTTTTTT. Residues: CASTRGGDTGELFF.

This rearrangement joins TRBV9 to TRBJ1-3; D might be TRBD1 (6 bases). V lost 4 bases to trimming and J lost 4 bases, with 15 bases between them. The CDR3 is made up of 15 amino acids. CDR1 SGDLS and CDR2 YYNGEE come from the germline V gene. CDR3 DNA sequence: TGTGCCAGCAGCTCAACAGGGACTCACGGAAACACCATATATTTT. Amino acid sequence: CASSSTGTHGNTIYF. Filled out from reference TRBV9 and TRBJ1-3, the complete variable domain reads DSGVTQTPKHLITATGQRVTLRCSPRSGDLSVYWYQQSLDQGLQFLIQYYNGEERAKGNILERFSAQQFPDLHSELNLSSLELGDSALYFCASSSTGTHGNTIYFGEGSWLTVV.

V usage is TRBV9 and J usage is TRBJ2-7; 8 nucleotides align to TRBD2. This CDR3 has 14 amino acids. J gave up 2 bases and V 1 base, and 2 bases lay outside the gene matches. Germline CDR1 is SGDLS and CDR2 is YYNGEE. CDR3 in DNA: TGTGCCAGCAGCGTACGGGAGGGGCCCTACGAGCAGTACTTC. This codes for CASSVREGPYEQYF.

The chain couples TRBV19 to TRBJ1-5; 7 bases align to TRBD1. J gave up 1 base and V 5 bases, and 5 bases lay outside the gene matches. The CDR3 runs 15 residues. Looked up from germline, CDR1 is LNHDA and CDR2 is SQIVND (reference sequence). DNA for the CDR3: TGTGCCAGTAGTGTCCAGGGGGGAAGCAATCAGCCCCAGCATTTT. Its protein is CASSVQGGSNQPQHF.

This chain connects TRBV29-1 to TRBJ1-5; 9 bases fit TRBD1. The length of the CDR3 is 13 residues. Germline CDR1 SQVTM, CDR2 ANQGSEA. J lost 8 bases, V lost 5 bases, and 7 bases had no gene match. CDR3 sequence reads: CSVSGTGKEPQHF. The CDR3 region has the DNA TGCAGCGTTTCCGGGACAGGGAAGGAGCCCCAGCATTTT.

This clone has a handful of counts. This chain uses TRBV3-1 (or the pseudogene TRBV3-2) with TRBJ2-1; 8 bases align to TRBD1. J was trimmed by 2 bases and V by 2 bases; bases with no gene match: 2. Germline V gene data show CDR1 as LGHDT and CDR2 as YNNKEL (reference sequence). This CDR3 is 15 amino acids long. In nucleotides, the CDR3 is TGTGCCAGCAGCCAATGGGACAGGCCCTACAATGAGCAGTTCTTC. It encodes CASSQWDRPYNEQFF.

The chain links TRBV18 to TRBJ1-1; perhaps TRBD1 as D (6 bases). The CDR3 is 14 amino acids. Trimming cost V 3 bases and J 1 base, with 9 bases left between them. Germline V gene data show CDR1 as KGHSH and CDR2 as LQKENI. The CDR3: CASSPKQGNTEAFF. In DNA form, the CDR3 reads TGTGCCAGCTCACCGAAACAGGGGAACACTGAAGCTTTCTTT.

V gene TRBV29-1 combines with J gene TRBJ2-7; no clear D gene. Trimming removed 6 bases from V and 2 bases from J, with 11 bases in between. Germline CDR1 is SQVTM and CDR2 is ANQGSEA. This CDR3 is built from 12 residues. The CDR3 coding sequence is TGCAGCGTCTCGACGGTCCCCTACGAGCAGTACTTC. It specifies CSVSTVPYEQYF.

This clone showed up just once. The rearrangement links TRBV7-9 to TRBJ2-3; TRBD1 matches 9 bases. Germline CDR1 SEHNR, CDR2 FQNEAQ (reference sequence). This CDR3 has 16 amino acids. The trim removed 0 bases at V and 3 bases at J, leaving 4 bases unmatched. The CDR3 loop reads CASSLAGTGITDTQYF. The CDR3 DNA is TGTGCCAGCAGCTTAGCAGGGACAGGGATTACAGATACGCAGTATTTT.

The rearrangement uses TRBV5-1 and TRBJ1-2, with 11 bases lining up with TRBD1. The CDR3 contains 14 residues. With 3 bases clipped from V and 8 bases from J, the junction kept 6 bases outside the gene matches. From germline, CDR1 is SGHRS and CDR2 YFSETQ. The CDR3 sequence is CASSSGQGEAGYTF. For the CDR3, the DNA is TGCGCCAGCAGCTCGGGACAGGGGGAAGCAGGCTACACCTTC.

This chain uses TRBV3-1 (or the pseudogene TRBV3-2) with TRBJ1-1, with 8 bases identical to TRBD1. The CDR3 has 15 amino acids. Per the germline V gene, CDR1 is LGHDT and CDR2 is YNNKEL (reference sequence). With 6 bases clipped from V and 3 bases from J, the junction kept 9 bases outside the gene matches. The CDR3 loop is CASSWTGQRYTEAFF. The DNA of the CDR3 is TGTGCCAGCAGTTGGACAGGGCAAAGATACACTGAAGCTTTCTTT.

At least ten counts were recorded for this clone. CDR3 coding DNA: TGTGCCAGCAGCTTAAATTCAGGGGGTCTTTACAATGAGCAGTTCTTC. Its translation is CASSLNSGGLYNEQFF. The chain joins TRBV7-9 to TRBJ2-1, with TRBD1 matching 7 bases. J lost 4 bases, V lost 2 bases, and 8 bases had no gene match. This CDR3 spans 16 amino acids. Germline CDR1 reads SEHNR; CDR2 reads FQNEAQ (reference sequence).

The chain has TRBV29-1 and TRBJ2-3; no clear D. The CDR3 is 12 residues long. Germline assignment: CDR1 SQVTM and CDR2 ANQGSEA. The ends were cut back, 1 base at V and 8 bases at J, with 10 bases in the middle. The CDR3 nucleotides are TGCAGCGTTGAAGCCTTGGGCGTTACGCAGTATTTT. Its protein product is CSVEALGVTQYF.

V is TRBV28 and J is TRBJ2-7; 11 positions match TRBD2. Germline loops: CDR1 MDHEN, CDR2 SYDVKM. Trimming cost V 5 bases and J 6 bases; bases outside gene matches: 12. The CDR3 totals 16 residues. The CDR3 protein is CASSPIGTSGLGEQYF. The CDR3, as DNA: TGTGCCAGCAGTCCCATAGGGACTAGCGGTTTAGGCGAGCAGTACTTC.

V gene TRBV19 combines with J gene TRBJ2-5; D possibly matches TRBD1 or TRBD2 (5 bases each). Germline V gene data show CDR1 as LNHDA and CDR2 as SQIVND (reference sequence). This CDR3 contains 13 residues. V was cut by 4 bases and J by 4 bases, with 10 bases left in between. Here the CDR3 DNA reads TGTGCCAGTAGTACCGGGACCGCAGAGACCCAGTACTTC. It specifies CASSTGTAETQYF.

Here the CDR3 DNA reads TGTGCCAGCAGTGAAACCGGGGGGAGTTTAGTCTCCTACAATGAGCAGTTCTTC. Amino acids: CASSETGGSLVSYNEQFF. The chain is built from TRBV2 and TRBJ2-1; 7 bases fit TRBD2. The CDR3 spans 18 residues. The V gene's germline CDR1 is SNHLY and CDR2 FYNNEI. The junction had 10 bases not matched to a gene; V was cut back by 2 bases and J by 0 bases. Together with reference TRBV2 and TRBJ2-1, the CDR3 gives the full variable domain: EPEVTQTPSHQVTQMGQEVILRCVPISNHLYFYWYRQILGQKVEFLVSFYNNEISEKSEIFDDQFSVERPDGSNFTLKIRSTKLEDSAMYFCASSETGGSLVSYNEQFFGPGTRLTVL.

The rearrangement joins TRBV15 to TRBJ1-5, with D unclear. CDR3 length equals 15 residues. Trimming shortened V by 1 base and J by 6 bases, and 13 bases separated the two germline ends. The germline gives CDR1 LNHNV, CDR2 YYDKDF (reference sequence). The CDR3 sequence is CATSRGPTVGQPQHF. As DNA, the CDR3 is TGTGCCACCAGCAGAGGACCCACAGTAGGTCAGCCCCAGCATTTT. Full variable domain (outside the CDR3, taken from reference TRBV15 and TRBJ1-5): DAMVIQNPRYQVTQFGKPVTLSCSQTLNHNVMYWYQQKSSQAPKLLFHYYDKDFNNEADTPDNFQSRRPNTSFCFLDIRSPGLGDTAMYLCATSRGPTVGQPQHFGDGTRLSIL.

The DNA of the CDR3 is TGTGCCAGCAGCCAACGGGCCACCGCCTACGAGCAGTACTTC. Protein sequence: CASSQRATAYEQYF. The J gene is TRBJ2-7, the V gene TRBV6-5, with D uncertain. Trimming removed 6 bases from V and 2 bases from J, with 14 bases in between. The CDR3 loop spans 14 amino acids. Germline values: CDR1 MNHEY, CDR2 SVGAGI.

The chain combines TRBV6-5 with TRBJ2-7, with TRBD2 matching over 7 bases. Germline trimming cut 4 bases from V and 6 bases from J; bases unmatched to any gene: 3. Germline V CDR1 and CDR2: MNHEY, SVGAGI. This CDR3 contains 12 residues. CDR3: CASSFGGSEQYF. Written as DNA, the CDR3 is TGTGCCAGCAGTTTCGGGGGGTCCGAGCAGTACTTC.

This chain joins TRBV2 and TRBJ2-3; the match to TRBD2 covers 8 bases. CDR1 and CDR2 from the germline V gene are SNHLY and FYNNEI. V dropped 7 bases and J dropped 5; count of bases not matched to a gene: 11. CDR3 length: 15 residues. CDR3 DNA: TGTGCCAGCATCGTCGAACTAGCGGTCGGAGATACGCAGTATTTT. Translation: CASIVELAVGDTQYF.

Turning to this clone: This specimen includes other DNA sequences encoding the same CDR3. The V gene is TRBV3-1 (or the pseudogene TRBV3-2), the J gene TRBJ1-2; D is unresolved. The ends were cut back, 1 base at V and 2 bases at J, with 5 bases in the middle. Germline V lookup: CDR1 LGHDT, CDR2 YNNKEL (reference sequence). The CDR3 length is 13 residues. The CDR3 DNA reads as TGTGCCAGCAGCCAAGGTCTGAACTATGGCTACACCTTC. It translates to CASSQGLNYGYTF.

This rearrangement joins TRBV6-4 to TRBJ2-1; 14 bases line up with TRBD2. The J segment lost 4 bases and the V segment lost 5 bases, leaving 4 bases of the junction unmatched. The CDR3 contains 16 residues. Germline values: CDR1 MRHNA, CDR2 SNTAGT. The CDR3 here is CASSQTSGREYNEQFF. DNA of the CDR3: TGTGCCAGCAGTCAGACTAGCGGGAGGGAGTACAATGAGCAGTTCTTC.

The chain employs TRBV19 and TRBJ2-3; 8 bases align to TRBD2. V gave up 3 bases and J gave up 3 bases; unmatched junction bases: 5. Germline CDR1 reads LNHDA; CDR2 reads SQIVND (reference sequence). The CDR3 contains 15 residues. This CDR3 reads CASSIRGGRTDTQYF. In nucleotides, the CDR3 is TGTGCCAGTAGTATTCGGGGGGGTCGGACAGATACGCAGTATTTT.